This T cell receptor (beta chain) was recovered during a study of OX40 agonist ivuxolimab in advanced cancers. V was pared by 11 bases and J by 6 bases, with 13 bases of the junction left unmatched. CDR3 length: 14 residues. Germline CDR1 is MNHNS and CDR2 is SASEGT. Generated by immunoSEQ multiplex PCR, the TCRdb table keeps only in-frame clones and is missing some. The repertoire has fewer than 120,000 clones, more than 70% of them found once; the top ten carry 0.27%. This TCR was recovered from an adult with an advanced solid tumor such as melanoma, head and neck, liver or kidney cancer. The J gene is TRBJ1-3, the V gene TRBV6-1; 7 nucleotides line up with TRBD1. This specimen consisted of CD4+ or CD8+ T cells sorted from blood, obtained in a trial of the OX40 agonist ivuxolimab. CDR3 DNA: TGTGCCCAGGGGGATGGGGCTCTGGTAAACACCATATATTTT. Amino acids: CAQGDGALVNTIYF.